A selection of T cell receptor beta chains follows, all from one sample in a study of blood T cell repertoires in COVID-19. Method: immunoSEQ multiplex PCR; TCRdb's copy keeps in-frame clones and lacks some. The sample carries around 150,000 clones, over 65% recorded once. Specimen: peripheral blood. These receptors were collected from a man aged 70-80 years with acute or convalescent COVID-19. Each CDR3 is given with its conserved first and last residue. The order of the fields is CDR3 protein, CDR3 DNA, D gene, J gene, V gene. A D gene is named only where the DNA matches it firmly.

CDR3: CASSTFDRNNSPLHF
DNA: TGTGCCAGCAGCACCTTTGACAGAAATAATTCACCCCTCCACTTT
D: .
J: TRBJ1-6
V: TRBV5-4

CDR3: CASRVGTSGNEQFF
DNA: TGTGCCAGCAGGGTAGGGACTAGCGGCAATGAGCAGTTCTTC
D: TRBD2
J: TRBJ2-1
V: TRBV28

CDR3: CASKVGVEQYF
DNA: TGCGCCAGCAAGGTGGGCGTGGAGCAGTACTTC
D: .
J: TRBJ2-7
V: TRBV5-1

CDR3: CASSLSVGRNLYEQYF
DNA: TGCGCCAGCAGCTTGTCAGTGGGCCGAAACCTCTACGAGCAGTACTTC
D: .
J: TRBJ2-7
V: TRBV5-1

CDR3: CASSPIQGGQGYTF
DNA: TGTGCCAGCTCACCAATACAGGGGGGCCAGGGCTACACCTTC
D: TRBD1
J: TRBJ1-2
V: TRBV18

CDR3: CATSEPGQGGTDTQYF
DNA: TGTGCCACCAGTGAGCCCGGACAGGGAGGCACAGATACGCAGTATTTT
D: TRBD1
J: TRBJ2-3
V: TRBV24-1

CDR3: CASSVGLAVYNEQFF
DNA: TGTGCCAGCAGCGTAGGTCTAGCGGTTTACAATGAGCAGTTCTTC
D: TRBD2
J: TRBJ2-1
V: TRBV9

CDR3: CASSPIAGTPYEQYF
DNA: TGTGCCAGCTCACCGATAGCGGGAACCCCCTACGAGCAGTACTTC
D: TRBD2
J: TRBJ2-7
V: TRBV18

CDR3: CASSQGGPYNEQFF
DNA: TGTGCCAGCAGCCAGGGGGGGCCCTACAATGAGCAGTTCTTC
D: .
J: TRBJ2-1
V: TRBV14

CDR3: CASSDRRGLFSGYTF
DNA: TGTGCCAGCAGTGATCGACGGGGTCTTTTTAGTGGCTACACCTTC
D: .
J: TRBJ1-2
V: TRBV6-1

CDR3: CASSPGLAGGPGETQYF
DNA: TGTGCCAGCAGTCCGGGACTAGCGGGGGGGCCGGGTGAGACCCAGTACTTC
D: TRBD2
J: TRBJ2-5
V: TRBV2

CDR3: CSVRGGGTQYF
DNA: TGCAGCGTTCGGGGGGGAGGGACCCAGTACTTC
D: TRBD2
J: TRBJ2-5
V: TRBV29-1

CDR3: CASSLEHSGEKLFF
DNA: TGCGCCAGCAGCTTGGAACACTCCGGGGAAAAACTGTTTTTT
D: .
J: TRBJ1-4
V: TRBV5-1

CDR3: CASSYRIQGELFF
DNA: TGTGCCAGCAGTTACCGAATTCAGGGGGAGCTGTTTTTT
D: .
J: TRBJ2-2
V: TRBV6-5

CDR3: CASSSAGGTYEQYF
DNA: TGTGCCAGCAGTTCAGCGGGAGGAACCTACGAGCAGTACTTC
D: TRBD2
J: TRBJ2-7
V: TRBV6-5

CDR3: CAINGGDSYNEQFF
DNA: TGTGCCATCAACGGCGGGGACTCCTACAATGAGCAGTTCTTC
D: .
J: TRBJ2-1
V: TRBV10-3

CDR3: CASTQTGDTYNSPLHF
DNA: TGTGCCAGTACCCAGACAGGGGACACCTATAATTCACCCCTCCACTTT
D: TRBD1
J: TRBJ1-6
V: TRBV19

CDR3: CASSSYPGQGNSPLHF
DNA: TGTGCCAGTAGTTCTTACCCGGGACAGGGAAATTCACCCCTCCACTTT
D: TRBD1
J: TRBJ1-6
V: TRBV19